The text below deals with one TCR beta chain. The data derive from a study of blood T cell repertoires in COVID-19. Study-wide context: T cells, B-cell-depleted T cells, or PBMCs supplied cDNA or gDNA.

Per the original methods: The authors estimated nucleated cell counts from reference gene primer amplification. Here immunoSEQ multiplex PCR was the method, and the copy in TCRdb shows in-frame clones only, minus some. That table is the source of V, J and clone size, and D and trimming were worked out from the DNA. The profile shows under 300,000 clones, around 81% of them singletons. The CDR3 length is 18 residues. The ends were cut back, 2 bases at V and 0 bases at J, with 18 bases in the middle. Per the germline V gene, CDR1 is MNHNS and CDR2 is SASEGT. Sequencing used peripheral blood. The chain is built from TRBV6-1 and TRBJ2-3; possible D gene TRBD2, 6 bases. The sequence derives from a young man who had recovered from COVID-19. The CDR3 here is CASSEPPVWAGSTDTQYF. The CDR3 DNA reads TGTGCCAGCAGTGAACCTCCCGTTTGGGCGGGGAGCACAGATACGCAGTATTTT.